These 28 T cell receptor beta chains were sequenced from one sample in a study of Graves' ophthalmopathy and Graves' hyperthyroidism. Using RNA transcripts, the TCR beta CDR3 regions were amplified. HTBI primers primed a first-round RT-PCR, and a second-round multiplex PCR followed. TCRdb processed the multiplex PCR reads anew with MiXCR; each CDR3 protein has one entry. The table lists some 1.1 million distinct CDR3 sequences, around a third of them singletons. Sequencing used peripheral blood or thyroid tissue (not recorded which). These receptors came from an adult man with Graves' hyperthyroidism.

The chain carries TRBV7-2 and TRBJ1-1; D is undetermined. There are 15 residues in the CDR3. The germline V and J ends were trimmed by 1 base and 4 bases, with 13 bases remaining between them. Per germline, CDR1 SGHTA and CDR2 FQGNSA. CDR3 nucleotides: TGTGCCAGCAGCTTAGTTTTCGGGGATCGCACTGAAGCTTTCTTT. Translated, it gives CASSLVFGDRTEAFF.

The chain joins TRBV9 to TRBJ2-2, with TRBD2 matching 10 bases. CDR3 size: 14 residues. Germline assignment: CDR1 SGDLS and CDR2 YYNGEE. The V and J ends lost 5 bases and 4 bases, in that order; junction bases with no gene match: 2. CDR3 region: CASRSGGATGELFF. The CDR3 nucleotides read TGTGCCAGCAGGAGCGGGGGGGCCACCGGGGAGCTGTTTTTT.

This clonotype was counted at least ten times. The chain employs TRBV10-3 and TRBJ2-7; D not resolved. CDR3 length equals 13 residues. Germline CDR1 ENHRY, CDR2 SYGVKD. Trimming shortened V by 3 bases and J by 3 bases, and 9 bases separated the two germline ends. The CDR3 region is CAISESIDYEQYF. The DNA for the CDR3 is TGTGCCATCAGTGAATCAATCGACTACGAGCAGTACTTC.

This clonotype was recorded many times. This chain links TRBV5-1 with TRBJ1-1; the match to TRBD1 covers 8 bases. This CDR3 is built from 14 residues. J was trimmed by 4 bases and V by 0 bases; bases with no gene match: 2. From germline, CDR1 is SGHRS and CDR2 YFSETQ. CDR3 bases: TGCGCCAGCAGCTTGGAGACAGGGGTCACTGAAGCTTTCTTT. Protein: CASSLETGVTEAFF. Supplemented by reference TRBV5-1 and TRBJ1-1, the full variable domain reads KAGVTQTPRYLIKTRGQQVTLSCSPISGHRSVSWYQQTPGQGLQFLFEYFSETQRNKGNFPGRFSGRQFSNSRSEMNVSTLELGDSALYLCASSLETGVTEAFFGQGTRLTVV.

To note about this clonotype: This sequence may be a read error, since a much larger clone differs from it by one base. The chain employs TRBV7-6 and TRBJ1-2, with D unresolved. V gave up 5 bases and J gave up 3 bases, with 10 bases separating them. The CDR3 sequence is 13 residues long. The V gene's germline CDR1 is SGHVS and CDR2 FNYEAQ. The CDR3 sequence is CASSGSGDYGYTF. CDR3 in DNA: TGTGCCAGCAGCGGCAGTGGGGACTATGGCTACACCTTC.

Regarding this clonotype: A read error is possible here, since a much larger clone lies one base away. The chain recombines TRBV19 with TRBJ1-5; D gene ambiguous. CDR3 length equals 13 residues. Per germline, CDR1 LNHDA and CDR2 SQIVND (reference sequence). V gave up 1 base and J gave up 5 bases, with 6 bases separating them. DNA of the CDR3: TGTGCCAGTAGTATAGTAAAGGATCAGCCCCAGCATTTT. Amino acids: CASSIVKDQPQHF.

This clonotype was observed once. V is TRBV29-1 and J is TRBJ1-1; D ambiguous. V lost 8 bases to trimming and J lost 2 bases, with 12 bases between them. Germline assignment: CDR1 SQVTM and CDR2 ANQGSEA. The CDR3 spans 12 residues. The CDR3 region is CSPLGGNTEAFF. CDR3 coding DNA: TGCAGCCCGTTGGGAGGTAACACTGAAGCTTTCTTT.

This clonotype has ten or more counts. The chain combines TRBV10-2 with TRBJ1-3, with 9 bases lining up with TRBD1. Germline CDR1 and CDR2: WSHSY and SAAADI. This CDR3 region has 15 residues. Trimming took 8 bases from V and 4 from J; bases not matched to a gene: 9. CDR3 DNA sequence: TGCGCCAGCCAAATAACAGGGGGCGACGGAAACACCATATATTTT. Its protein product is CASQITGGDGNTIYF.

This clonotype was seen many times. The CDR3 loop reads CASMLGGNTEAFF. The CDR3 DNA sequence: TGTGCCAGCATGTTGGGGGGAAACACTGAAGCTTTCTTT. This chain connects TRBV13 to TRBJ1-1; a weak D match, TRBD1 (5 bases). Trimming took 7 bases from V and 2 from J, leaving 11 bases between them. Germline V gene sequence: CDR1 PRHDT, CDR2 FYEKMQ (reference sequence). The CDR3 length is 13 residues.

The chain has TRBV11-2 and TRBJ2-5, with a possible D match to TRBD1 (6 bases). The CDR3 totals 14 residues. Germline-derived CDR1 and CDR2 are SGHAT and FQNNGV. Trimming took 5 bases from V and 9 from J, leaving 19 bases between them. CDR3 amino acids: CASSDGQINQPQYF. The DNA of the CDR3 is TGTGCCAGCAGCGATGGACAGATCAATCAGCCCCAGTACTTC.

The chain employs TRBV20-1 and TRBJ1-2, with unresolved D. Per germline, CDR1 DFQATT and CDR2 SNEGSKA (reference sequence). Trimming left V 5 bases short and J 2 bases short, with 12 bases between. This CDR3 is built from 13 residues. The CDR3 region has the DNA TGCAGTGCTCTTCCGACAACCAACTATGGCTACACCTTC. Translation: CSALPTTNYGYTF.

As concerns this clonotype: A much larger clonotype is one base distant, so this may be a read error. This chain connects TRBV7-9 to TRBJ1-6, with D possibly matching TRBD1 (6 bases). Germline values: CDR1 SEHNR, CDR2 FQNEAQ (reference sequence). The CDR3 consists of 14 residues. The CDR3 loop is CAGSLRGGGSPLHF. The CDR3 DNA follows: TGTGCCGGCAGCTTACGGGGAGGGGGTTCACCCCTCCACTTT.

The chain employs TRBV15 and TRBJ2-7, with 12 positions matching TRBD2. The germline CDR1 and CDR2 sequences are LNHNV and YYDKDF (reference sequence). This CDR3 contains 15 residues. J lost 3 bases, V lost 3 bases, and 3 bases had no gene match. CDR3 amino acids: CATSSRTSGIYEQYF. The CDR3 DNA is TGTGCCACCAGCAGCCGGACTAGCGGGATCTACGAGCAGTACTTC.

This clonotype was counted many times. The rearrangement uses TRBV7-8 and TRBJ1-2; D remains unclear. The ends were cut back, 3 bases at V and 6 bases at J, with 17 bases in the middle. There are 15 residues in the CDR3. Germline-derived CDR1 and CDR2 are SGHVS and FQNEAQ. The CDR3 DNA reads as TGTGCCAGCAGCTTCGCGGGGTACGACGCCCATGGCTACACCTTC. The encoded protein is CASSFAGYDAHGYTF.

Ten or more counts support this clonotype. The chain recombines TRBV4-1 with TRBJ1-5; D is uncertain. The CDR3 extends over 14 amino acids. V was pared by 1 base and J by 3 bases, with 7 bases between. CDR1 and CDR2 (germline): MGHRA, YSYEKL. DNA for the CDR3: TGCGCCAGCAGCCAAGCAGGAACCAATCAGCCCCAGCATTTT. Translation gives CASSQAGTNQPQHF.

With respect to this clonotype: It may be a read error: a sequence one base away is much more abundant. The chain combines TRBV6-6 with TRBJ1-6; tentative D call: TRBD1 (5 bases). The CDR3 length is 13 residues. V was clipped by 7 bases and J by 11 bases, with 15 bases between them. The germline V gene encodes CDR1 MNHNY and CDR2 SVGAGI (reference sequence). The CDR3 DNA follows: TGTGCCAGCATCGCGACAGTTGGTCCACCCCTCCACTTT. Amino acid sequence: CASIATVGPPLHF.

The sample holds a few counts of this clonotype. The chain employs TRBV6-1 and TRBJ1-1, with a possible D match to TRBD1 (6 bases). V dropped 7 bases and J dropped 1 base, with 16 bases sitting between them. The CDR3 has 15 amino acids. Germline V gene data show CDR1 as MNHNS and CDR2 as SASEGT. CDR3 nucleotides: TGTGCCAGCATCCGATCCCCCAGGGGGAACACTGAAGCTTTCTTT. Encoded protein: CASIRSPRGNTEAFF.

This clonotype was observed at least ten times. The chain joins TRBV20-1 to TRBJ2-5; 7 bases match TRBD1. Per germline, CDR1 DFQATT and CDR2 SNEGSKA (reference sequence). After removal of 3 bases from V and 4 bases from J, the junction contained 8 bases not matched to a gene. The CDR3 contains 14 residues. CDR3 residues: CSARRTGLGETQYF. CDR3 coding DNA: TGCAGTGCTAGGAGGACAGGTTTAGGAGAGACCCAGTACTTC.

In this sample, this clonotype turned up many times. This rearrangement joins TRBV29-1 to TRBJ2-7; TRBD1 is a possible D gene (5 bases). V lost 7 bases and J 0 bases, leaving 10 bases between the germline ends. The CDR3 has 12 residues. Germline loops: CDR1 SQVTM, CDR2 ANQGSEA. The CDR3 sequence is CSAADTSYEQYF. CDR3 bases: TGCAGCGCTGCGGACACCTCCTACGAGCAGTACTTC.

This clonotype was observed at least ten times. This sequence joins TRBV6-5 and TRBJ1-2; 9 bases are shared with TRBD1. V was pared by 6 bases and J by 2 bases, with 10 bases of the junction left unmatched. This CDR3 region has 16 residues. The V gene's germline CDR1 is MNHEY and CDR2 SVGAGI. In DNA, the CDR3 is TGTGCCAGCAGACCCCTGGACAGGGGTTTGAACTATGGCTACACCTTC. Translated: CASRPLDRGLNYGYTF.

The chain employs TRBV5-4 and TRBJ1-6, with 10 bases fitting TRBD1. Germline loops: CDR1 SGHNT, CDR2 YYREEE (reference sequence). The CDR3 is 14 residues long. The V gene end was trimmed by 5 bases and the J gene end by 11 bases; junction bases not matched to a gene: 7. The CDR3 bases are TGTGCCAGCAGGGGTGGGGGACAGGGGACACCCCTCCACTTT. It translates to CASRGGGQGTPLHF.

The chain joins TRBV7-8 to TRBJ2-7; possible D gene TRBD1, 5 bases. The CDR3 spans 19 residues. Germline lookup yields CDR1 SGHVS and CDR2 FQNEAQ. The V end lost 6 bases, the J end lost 2 bases, and 29 bases lay between the germline ends. As DNA, the CDR3 is TGTGCCAGCAGGTCGAGGACAACCTGGGGTGGGATGGACACCTACGAGCAGTACTTC. The encoded protein is CASRSRTTWGGMDTYEQYF. The entire variable domain, with the rest obtained from reference TRBV7-8 and TRBJ2-7, is as follows: GAGVSQSPRYKVAKRGQDVALRCDPISGHVSLFWYQQALGQGPEFLTYFQNEAQLDKSGLPSDRFFAERPEGSVSTLKIQRTQQEDSAVYLCASRSRTTWGGMDTYEQYFGPGTRLTVT.

This clonotype was seen repeatedly, ten times or more. This sequence joins TRBV12-3 or TRBV12-4 and TRBJ1-6; a possible D gene is TRBD1 (5 bases). The CDR3 extends over 13 amino acids. V was shortened by 8 bases and J by 11 bases, with 16 bases between the two germline ends. The CDR3 nucleotides read TGTGCCAGCGCCCGCTCGTTAGGGGCACCCCTCCACTTT. Protein product: CASARSLGAPLHF.

In this sample, this clonotype turned up many times. This rearrangement joins TRBV20-1 to TRBJ2-5, with D uncertain. CDR1 is DFQATT and CDR2 is SNEGSKA in the germline V gene (reference sequence). The V end was cut by 3 bases, the J end by 2 bases, with 7 bases between. CDR3 size: 12 residues. CDR3 DNA: TGCAGTGCTAGTGCAAAGCAAGAGACCCAGTACTTC. Translated: CSASAKQETQYF.

CDR3: CSARNLAGLSYEQYF. The CDR3 coding sequence is TGCAGTGCTAGGAACCTGGCAGGCCTCTCCTACGAGCAGTACTTC. This chain joins TRBV20-1 and TRBJ2-7; D ambiguous. V gave up 3 bases and J gave up 0 bases, with 15 bases separating them. Germline CDR1 DFQATT, CDR2 SNEGSKA (reference sequence). This CDR3 spans 15 amino acids.

Ten or more counts support this clonotype. J is TRBJ2-5 and V is TRBV7-3; the D gene could be TRBD1 or TRBD2 (5 bases each). The CDR3 is 17 amino acids. The V and J ends lost 6 bases and 5 bases respectively, with 25 bases between them. CDR1 and CDR2 from the germline V gene are SGHTA and FQGTGA. The CDR3 nucleotides read TGTGCCAGCAGTGTGTACTCCGGTCCAGGGACGGCGGAGACCCAGTACTTC. Its translation: CASSVYSGPGTAETQYF.

This clonotype was detected many times. This chain joins TRBV7-9 and TRBJ1-1; unclear D gene. Germline CDR1 and CDR2: SEHNR and FQNEAQ (reference sequence). The CDR3 spans 15 residues. V was cut by 1 base and J by 0 bases, with 9 bases left in between. The DNA for the CDR3 is TGTGCCAGCAGCTTAGTGGGCCGCATGAACACTGAAGCTTTCTTT. Encoded protein: CASSLVGRMNTEAFF.

This clonotype has a handful of counts. The V gene is TRBV4-2, the J gene TRBJ1-6; D gene uncertain. Trimming took off 0 bases at V and 7 bases at J, with 10 bases between the two ends. The V gene's germline CDR1 is LGHNA and CDR2 YNFKEQ. The CDR3 sequence is 15 residues long. CDR3 in DNA: TGTGCCAGCAGCCAAGAGGGTCTTCCCAATTCACCCCTCCACTTT. This translates into CASSQEGLPNSPLHF.